Following are 17 T cell receptor beta chains from one sample sequenced in a study of blood T cell repertoires in COVID-19. Only in-frame clones appear in the TCRdb table, and some are missing; sequencing was by immunoSEQ multiplex PCR. Of about 410,000 clones in the sample, about nine tenths were seen once. Sequencing input: peripheral blood. The receptors here all came from a woman in her thirties or forties with COVID-19, enrolled during active disease.

This clone has just one count. The chain uses TRBV6-6 and TRBJ1-3, with TRBD1 as a possible D gene (5 bases). This CDR3 is 16 amino acids long. Germline V gene lookup returns CDR1 MNHNY and CDR2 SVGAGI (reference sequence). V lost 6 bases and J 0 bases, leaving 15 bases between the germline ends. The CDR3 region has the DNA TGTGCCAGCAGAGTTTACACAGGATCCTCTGGAAACACCATATATTTT. Translating gives CASRVYTGSSGNTIYF.

V is TRBV28 and J is TRBJ2-7; 8 bases match TRBD2. The CDR3 extends over 16 amino acids. J lost 0 bases, V lost 4 bases, and 8 bases had no gene match. Germline V gives CDR1 MDHEN, CDR2 SYDVKM. CDR3 sequence (DNA): TGTGCCAGCAGTTCCCCTGTAGCGGGGAGCTCCTACGAGCAGTACTTC. This gives the protein CASSSPVAGSSYEQYF.

The chain couples TRBV7-6 to TRBJ2-3; 9 positions agree with TRBD1. V was pared by 5 bases and J by 4 bases, with 16 bases of the junction left unmatched. The CDR3 is 18 amino acids. CDR1 is SGHVS and CDR2 is FNYEAQ in the germline V gene. CDR3 sequence (DNA): TGTGCCAGCAGCCCAGGCGGGACAGGGACGGTTTTCCCAGATACGCAGTATTTT. This translates into CASSPGGTGTVFPDTQYF.

The chain links TRBV5-6 to TRBJ2-5; TRBD2 might be the D (5 bases). Germline V CDR1 and CDR2: SGHDT, YYEEEE. V lost 4 bases and J lost 4, with 17 bases in between. CDR3 length equals 15 residues. The CDR3 region is CASSRAAGSTETQYF. CDR3 in DNA: TGTGCCAGCAGCCGAGCCGCGGGCTCCACAGAGACCCAGTACTTC.

The chain carries TRBV5-1 and TRBJ1-2; 8 nucleotides match TRBD1. The V segment lost 2 bases and the J segment 6 bases; nucleotides outside the gene matches: 6. The CDR3 has 14 amino acids. The germline gives CDR1 SGHRS, CDR2 YFSETQ. CDR3 protein: CASSLEDRGHGYTF. The DNA of the CDR3 is TGCGCCAGCAGCTTAGAAGACAGGGGCCATGGCTACACCTTC. The full variable domain, completed using reference TRBV5-1 and TRBJ1-2, is KAGVTQTPRYLIKTRGQQVTLSCSPISGHRSVSWYQQTPGQGLQFLFEYFSETQRNKGNFPGRFSGRQFSNSRSEMNVSTLELGDSALYLCASSLEDRGHGYTFGSGTRLTVV.

In this sample, this clone turned up a few times. This rearrangement joins TRBV28 to TRBJ2-4, with 7 positions matching TRBD1. The CDR3 has 14 residues. The germline V gene has CDR1 MDHEN and CDR2 SYDVKM. Trimming removed 7 bases from V and 6 bases from J; junction bases left unmatched: 9. In nucleotides, the CDR3 is TGTGCCAGCAACGAACCGACAGGGTTAAACATTCAGTACTTC. This translates into CASNEPTGLNIQYF.

The rearrangement joins TRBV13 to TRBJ2-1; D remains ambiguous. From germline, CDR1 is PRHDT and CDR2 FYEKMQ (reference sequence). The CDR3 has 14 residues. The V gene lost 0 bases and the J gene lost 3 bases, with 6 bases spanning the gap. For the CDR3, the DNA is TGTGCCAGCAGCTTAGGGCAGAACTACAATGAGCAGTTCTTC. Protein: CASSLGQNYNEQFF. The whole variable domain, filled in from reference TRBV13 and TRBJ2-1, reads AAGVIQSPRHLIKEKRETATLKCYPIPRHDTVYWYQQGPGQDPQFLISFYEKMQSDKGSIPDRFSAQQFSDYHSELNMSSLELGDSALYFCASSLGQNYNEQFFGPGTRLTVL.

V is TRBV27 and J is TRBJ1-2; 11 bases align to TRBD1. The CDR3 has 15 amino acids. With 3 bases clipped from V and 4 bases from J, the junction kept 4 bases outside the gene matches. Per the germline V gene, CDR1 is MNHEY and CDR2 is SMNVEV (reference sequence). CDR3 protein: CASSLRDRGVYGYTF. In DNA form, the CDR3 reads TGTGCCAGCAGTTTGAGGGACAGGGGGGTCTATGGCTACACCTTC.

The chain is built from TRBV15 and TRBJ1-5; TRBD1 matches 8 bases. Germline V gene data show CDR1 as LNHNV and CDR2 as YYDKDF (reference sequence). J lost 3 bases, V lost 1 base, and 5 bases had no gene match. The length of the CDR3 is 16 residues. The CDR3 loop reads CATSRGQGANNQPQHF. For the CDR3, the DNA is TGTGCCACCAGCAGAGGGCAGGGGGCCAACAATCAGCCCCAGCATTTT.

The gene calls are TRBV15 and TRBJ2-1, with 12 bases fitting TRBD2. Germline assignment: CDR1 LNHNV and CDR2 YYDKDF (reference sequence). The V and J ends lost 5 bases and 6 bases, in that order; junction bases with no gene match: 5. The CDR3 totals 15 residues. CDR3 in DNA: TGTGCCACCAGCTACTCTAGCGGGAGGGCCAATGAGCAGTTCTTC. It specifies CATSYSSGRANEQFF.

The V gene is TRBV7-2, the J gene TRBJ2-7; TRBD1 aligns across 11 bases. The V segment lost 5 bases and the J segment 1 base; nucleotides outside the gene matches: 4. Germline CDR1 is SGHTA and CDR2 is FQGNSA. The CDR3 contains 15 residues. The CDR3 reads CASSPRDRGSYEQYF. CDR3 DNA sequence: TGTGCCAGCAGCCCCCGGGACAGGGGGTCCTACGAGCAGTACTTC.

The chain recombines TRBV4-3 with TRBJ1-4; D is perhaps TRBD1 (6 bases). Germline V gene sequence: CDR1 LGHNA, CDR2 YSLEER. Trimming pared 4 bases from V and 5 bases from J, leaving 14 bases between. This CDR3 is 15 amino acids long. DNA of the CDR3: TGCGCCAGCAGCCGCCAAGGGACATTCAATGAAAAACTGTTTTTT. Translated, it gives CASSRQGTFNEKLFF.

This clone turned up a few times. This sequence joins TRBV9 and TRBJ1-1; no firm D call. This CDR3 has 14 residues. Trimming removed 0 bases at V and 4 bases at J, with 10 bases between. The germline CDR1 and CDR2 sequences are SGDLS and YYNGEE. The CDR3 here is CASSVDTRGTEAFF. CDR3 nucleotide sequence: TGTGCCAGCAGCGTAGACACCCGTGGCACTGAAGCTTTCTTT. The entire variable domain, with the rest obtained from reference TRBV9 and TRBJ1-1, is as follows: DSGVTQTPKHLITATGQRVTLRCSPRSGDLSVYWYQQSLDQGLQFLIQYYNGEERAKGNILERFSAQQFPDLHSELNLSSLELGDSALYFCASSVDTRGTEAFFGQGTRLTVV.

The chain has TRBV7-9 and TRBJ1-1, with TRBD1 matching over 8 bases. Germline CDR1 and CDR2: SEHNR and FQNEAQ (reference sequence). V dropped 5 bases and J dropped 0; count of bases not matched to a gene: 5. This CDR3 spans 15 amino acids. DNA for the CDR3: TGTGCCAGCAGCCCTTGGACAGGGTTGAACACTGAAGCTTTCTTT. It is translated as CASSPWTGLNTEAFF.

This clone was counted a few times. The same CDR3 arises from other DNA sequences in this sample as well. The chain is built from TRBV18 and TRBJ1-1; TRBD1 might be the D (6 bases). The germline V gene has CDR1 KGHSH and CDR2 LQKENI. Trimming pared 3 bases from V and 3 bases from J, leaving 8 bases between. This CDR3 region has 13 residues. The CDR3 nucleotides are TGTGCCAGCTCACCTCCAGGGGACACTGAAGCTTTCTTT. Protein: CASSPPGDTEAFF.

The rearrangement joins TRBV19 to TRBJ2-1; 7 positions match TRBD1. The CDR3 sequence is 20 residues long. V was pared by 7 bases and J by 1 base, with 22 bases of the junction left unmatched. Germline V gene sequence: CDR1 LNHDA, CDR2 SQIVND (reference sequence). This CDR3 reads CASKGGFGRRGTRSYNEQFF. The DNA of the CDR3 is TGTGCCAGTAAAGGGGGCTTTGGCCGACGAGGGACACGGTCCTACAATGAGCAGTTCTTC.

The V and J genes are TRBV18 and TRBJ2-7; tentative D call: TRBD1 (5 bases). The germline V gene has CDR1 KGHSH and CDR2 LQKENI. Trimming cost V 1 base and J 0 bases, with 16 bases left between them. This CDR3 has 17 amino acids. The CDR3 here is CASSPLGQASYSYEQYF. The CDR3 DNA is TGTGCCAGCTCACCACTGGGGCAGGCCTCCTACTCCTACGAGCAGTACTTC. Full variable domain (outside the CDR3, taken from reference TRBV18 and TRBJ2-7): NAGVMQNPRHLVRRRGQEARLRCSPMKGHSHVYWYRQLPEEGLKFMVYLQKENIIDESGMPKERFSAEFPKEGPSILRIQQVVRGDSAAYFCASSPLGQASYSYEQYFGPGTRLTVT.